A selection of T cell receptor beta chains follows, all from one sample in a study of T-cell reconstitution after alpha-beta-depleted transplantation in children. TCRdb called the PCR reads again in MiXCR, with one record for every CDR3 protein. The table records hundreds of thousands of distinct CDR3 sequences, around 9.9% of them present only once. Material: PBMCs, obtained before TCRalphabeta/CD19-depleted stem cell transplant. The receptors here all came from a child in the first two years of life with acute myeloid leukemia, due to receive a stem cell transplant. Each CDR3 is given with its conserved first and last residue. The D gene is left open where the match is weak. Not every row has a clone size; where given, it reads once, few, many or a size class.

TRBJ1-5	.	TRBV6-2/TRBV6-3	.	CASSSQGRQPQHF	TGTGCCAGCAGCTCCCAAGGAAGGCAGCCCCAGCATTTT
TRBJ2-3	.	TRBV19	many	CASSIRGSRTDTQYF	TGTGCCAGTAGTATAAGGGGGAGTCGGACAGATACGCAGTATTTT
TRBJ2-3	TRBD2	TRBV5-1	many	CASSYSGTGLDTQYF	TGCGCCAGCAGTTATAGCGGGACCGGCCTGGATACGCAGTATTTT
TRBJ2-1	.	TRBV7-9	many	CASSPSLNNNEQFF	TGTGCCAGCAGCCCTAGCCTAAACAACAATGAGCAGTTCTTC
TRBJ2-7	.	TRBV20-1	many	CSARGPYEQYF	TGCAGTGCTAGAGGTCCCTACGAGCAGTACTTC
TRBJ1-3	.	TRBV6-6	many	CASSDNSGNTIYF	TGTGCCAGCAGTGACAACTCTGGAAACACCATATATTTT
TRBJ1-4	.	TRBV20-1	many	CSVPNEKLFF	TGCAGTGTCCCAAATGAAAAACTGTTTTTT
TRBJ2-1	TRBD2	TRBV3-1	.	CASSRGRGRAGEQFF	TGTGCCAGCAGCCGGGGGCGCGGGAGGGCCGGTGAGCAGTTCTTC
TRBJ2-7	.	TRBV5-1	few	CASSLWTVEEQYF	TGCGCCAGCAGCCTGTGGACAGTCGAGGAGCAGTACTTC
TRBJ2-7	.	TRBV29-1	many	CSVVLGGYEQYF	TGCAGCGTTGTGCTCGGGGGATACGAGCAGTACTTC
TRBJ2-2	TRBD1	TRBV27	many	CASSSRTGRELFF	TGTGCCAGCAGTTCTAGGACAGGTCGGGAGCTGTTTTTT
TRBJ2-6	.	TRBV9	many	CASSVGAGANVLTF	TGTGCCAGCAGCGTAGGGGCTGGGGCCAACGTCCTGACTTTC
TRBJ2-2	.	TRBV30	many	CAWSISGASGELFF	TGTGCCTGGAGTATCTCAGGGGCCTCCGGGGAGCTGTTTTTT
TRBJ2-2	TRBD1	TRBV6-1	many	CATRGPVTGELFF	TGTGCCACCAGGGGGCCGGTCACCGGGGAGCTGTTTTTT
TRBJ2-1	.	TRBV7-9	many	CASSLGAGGKQFF	TGTGCCAGCAGCTTAGGCGCCGGGGGCAAGCAGTTCTTC
TRBJ2-7	TRBD2	TRBV12-3/TRBV12-4	many	CASSYGTSGSEQYF	TGTGCCAGCAGTTACGGGACTAGCGGGAGTGAGCAGTACTTC
TRBJ1-4	.	TRBV12-3/TRBV12-4	many	CASRSQGGSEKLFF	TGTGCCAGCAGGTCACAGGGAGGGAGTGAAAAACTGTTTTTT
TRBJ2-7	.	TRBV5-5	many	CASSLGLVAYEQYF	TGTGCCAGCAGCTTGGGACTAGTGGCCTACGAGCAGTACTTC
TRBJ1-1	TRBD1	TRBV7-2	many	CASSRQGGGAFF	TGTGCCAGCAGCCGACAGGGCGGGGGAGCTTTCTTT
TRBJ1-5	.	TRBV4-1	many	CASSQESSDAQPQHF	TGCGCCAGCAGCCAAGAATCATCCGACGCTCAGCCCCAGCATTTT
TRBJ1-1	.	TRBV12-3/TRBV12-4	many	CASTPVGNTEAFF	TGTGCCAGCACTCCTGTTGGGAACACTGAAGCTTTCTTT